This T cell receptor (beta chain) appears in the sequencing data of a study of blood T cells in healthy people across ages. V shed 6 bases and J shed 8 bases, with 17 bases lying between them. Germline CDR1 MNHNY, CDR2 SVGAGI (reference sequence). The CDR3 sequence is 14 residues long. With a J-beta primer mix and a sample-barcoded 5' primer, a second PCR ran about 7 to 11 cycles. A template-switch adaptor with 12 random nucleotides tagged each cDNA molecule. TCRdb recomputed calls from the 5' RACE reads with MiXCR, one row per CDR3 protein. This table has 1.2 million to 1.5 million distinct CDR3 sequences, around 39% appearing once. Per sample, no less than 5 micrograms of total RNA were extracted.

The chain joins TRBV6-6 to TRBJ2-1; TRBD2 might be the D (7 bases). This clonotype was sampled from a woman under 30 in good health. The sample comprised blood. The CDR3 here is CASRGGGGQDEQFF. As DNA, the CDR3 is TGTGCCAGCAGGGGGGGAGGGGGTCAGGATGAGCAGTTCTTC.